These T cell receptor beta chains were read from a single sample in a study of STAT5B mutations in CD4+ large granular lymphocyte leukemia. TCRdb's copy holds only in-frame clones and misses some; the assay was immunoSEQ multiplex PCR. This sample has around 30,000 clones, with roughly 74% found just once. Sequencing was carried out using CD4+ T cells from blood buffy coats. These receptors all come from a human donor in good health. Both conserved end residues are part of each CDR3. D genes are given only for firm matches. Expanded clones are given a class, and other clones once, few, many or no size at all.

size: -
length: 12
V: TRBV6-1
J: TRBJ2-3
D: -
CDR3: CASSEGTGTQYF
DNA: TGTGCCAGCAGTGAGGGAACGGGTACGCAGTATTTT

size: -
length: 15
V: TRBV7-9
J: TRBJ1-2
D: TRBD1
CDR3: CASSPEARTGNGYTF
DNA: TGTGCCAGCAGCCCCGAGGCAAGGACAGGGAACGGCTACACCTTC

size: few
length: 15
V: TRBV4-2
J: TRBJ1-2
D: -
CDR3: CASSQDPSDPYGYTF
DNA: TGTGCCAGCAGCCAAGATCCATCAGATCCCTATGGCTACACCTTC

size: -
length: 14
V: TRBV19
J: TRBJ1-6
D: -
CDR3: CASSIGGSGSPLHF
DNA: TGTGCCAGTAGTATAGGAGGGTCGGGGTCACCCCTCCACTTT

size: -
length: 14
V: TRBV6-5
J: TRBJ2-5
D: TRBD1
CDR3: CASGSDRGQGTQYF
DNA: TGTGCCAGCGGGTCTGACAGGGGGCAGGGGACCCAGTACTTC

size: few
length: 16
V: TRBV2
J: TRBJ1-3
D: -
CDR3: CASSEWARASGNTIYF
DNA: TGTGCCAGCAGTGAATGGGCCAGGGCGAGCGGAAACACCATATATTTT

size: few
length: 12
V: TRBV10-3
J: TRBJ1-1
D: -
CDR3: CATKTLNTEAFF
DNA: TGTGCCACCAAGACACTGAACACTGAAGCTTTCTTT

size: few
length: 13
V: TRBV10-3
J: TRBJ1-1
D: -
CDR3: CAIRGVQGTEAFF
DNA: TGTGCCATCAGAGGGGTACAGGGTACTGAAGCTTTCTTT

size: few
length: 13
V: TRBV2
J: TRBJ1-1
D: -
CDR3: CASNLQPNTEAFF
DNA: TGTGCCAGCAACTTACAGCCGAACACTGAAGCTTTCTTT

size: -
length: 16
V: TRBV18
J: TRBJ2-2
D: -
CDR3: CASSPPRARESGELFF
DNA: TGTGCCAGCTCACCACCGAGGGCCCGGGAATCCGGGGAGCTGTTTTTT

size: once
length: 16
V: TRBV5-1
J: TRBJ2-1
D: -
CDR3: CASSLNIYSSYNEQFF
DNA: TGCGCCAGCAGCTTGAATATTTATAGCTCCTACAATGAGCAGTTCTTC

size: once
length: 16
V: TRBV18
J: TRBJ1-2
D: TRBD1
CDR3: CASSPYPGQDLYGYTF
DNA: TGTGCCAGCTCACCATATCCGGGACAGGACCTCTATGGCTACACCTTC

size: once
length: 13
V: TRBV19
J: TRBJ2-1
D: -
CDR3: CATRRQGGQEQFF
DNA: TGTGCCACCAGAAGACAGGGAGGTCAAGAGCAGTTCTTC

size: -
length: 14
V: TRBV4-1
J: TRBJ1-4
D: -
CDR3: CASSQTAMNEKLFF
DNA: TGCGCCAGCAGTCAGACCGCGATGAACGAAAAACTGTTTTTT

size: -
length: 12
V: TRBV7-8
J: TRBJ2-7
D: -
CDR3: CASRVDQYEQYF
DNA: TGTGCCAGCAGGGTGGACCAATACGAGCAGTACTTC

size: -
length: 11
V: TRBV20-1
J: TRBJ1-2
D: -
CDR3: CSAFNNYGYTF
DNA: TGCAGTGCCTTCAATAACTATGGCTACACCTTC

size: few
length: 16
V: TRBV7-3
J: TRBJ1-1
D: TRBD1
CDR3: CASSRSIGTGLTEAFF
DNA: TGTGCCAGCAGCCGCTCCATTGGGACAGGGCTCACTGAAGCTTTCTTT

size: once
length: 14
V: TRBV4-1
J: TRBJ2-7
D: -
CDR3: CASSPRSDSYEQYF
DNA: TGCGCCAGCAGCCCACGGTCAGATTCCTACGAGCAGTACTTC

size: -
length: 14
V: TRBV18
J: TRBJ2-1
D: -
CDR3: CASSPRDNRNEQFF
DNA: TGTGCCAGCTCACCAAGGGACAATCGGAATGAGCAGTTCTTC

size: -
length: 14
V: TRBV2
J: TRBJ1-2
D: TRBD1
CDR3: CASSELRGSYGYTF
DNA: TGTGCCAGCAGTGAGCTCAGGGGGAGCTATGGCTACACCTTC

size: once
length: 20
V: TRBV12-5
J: TRBJ2-1
D: -
CDR3: CASGLVLSTLDGLSYNEQFF
DNA: TGTGCTAGTGGTTTGGTACTCTCTACGCTCGACGGACTCTCCTACAATGAGCAGTTCTTC

size: once
length: 15
V: TRBV5-4
J: TRBJ2-5
D: -
CDR3: CASSLRVGVGETQYF
DNA: TGTGCCAGCAGCTTGAGGGTCGGGGTAGGGGAGACCCAGTACTTC

size: -
length: 14
V: TRBV5-1
J: TRBJ1-5
D: -
CDR3: CASSLDGSNQPQHF
DNA: TGCGCCAGCAGCTTGGACGGGAGCAATCAGCCCCAGCATTTT

size: -
length: 15
V: TRBV7-6
J: TRBJ2-3
D: TRBD1
CDR3: CASSKDRGQVDTQYF
DNA: TGTGCCAGCAGCAAGGACAGGGGGCAGGTAGATACGCAGTATTTT

size: -
length: 15
V: TRBV7-2
J: TRBJ1-2
D: -
CDR3: CASSDPGLGLYGYTF
DNA: TGTGCCAGCAGCGACCCGGGCCTCGGTCTCTATGGCTACACCTTC

size: -
length: 12
V: TRBV5-6
J: TRBJ2-5
D: -
CDR3: CASSPPGGTQYF
DNA: TGTGCCAGCAGCCCGCCTGGGGGGACCCAGTACTTC

size: -
length: 11
V: TRBV28
J: TRBJ2-4
D: -
CDR3: CASSLVNIQYF
DNA: TGTGCCAGCAGTTTAGTGAACATTCAGTACTTC

size: -
length: 15
V: TRBV5-6
J: TRBJ1-2
D: -
CDR3: CASSFGQGLTGGYTF
DNA: TGTGCCAGCAGCTTTGGGCAGGGCTTAACTGGGGGCTACACCTTC

size: -
length: 14
V: TRBV6-6
J: TRBJ2-1
D: -
CDR3: CASSYLGKYNEQFF
DNA: TGTGCCAGCAGTTACTTAGGGAAATACAATGAGCAGTTCTTC